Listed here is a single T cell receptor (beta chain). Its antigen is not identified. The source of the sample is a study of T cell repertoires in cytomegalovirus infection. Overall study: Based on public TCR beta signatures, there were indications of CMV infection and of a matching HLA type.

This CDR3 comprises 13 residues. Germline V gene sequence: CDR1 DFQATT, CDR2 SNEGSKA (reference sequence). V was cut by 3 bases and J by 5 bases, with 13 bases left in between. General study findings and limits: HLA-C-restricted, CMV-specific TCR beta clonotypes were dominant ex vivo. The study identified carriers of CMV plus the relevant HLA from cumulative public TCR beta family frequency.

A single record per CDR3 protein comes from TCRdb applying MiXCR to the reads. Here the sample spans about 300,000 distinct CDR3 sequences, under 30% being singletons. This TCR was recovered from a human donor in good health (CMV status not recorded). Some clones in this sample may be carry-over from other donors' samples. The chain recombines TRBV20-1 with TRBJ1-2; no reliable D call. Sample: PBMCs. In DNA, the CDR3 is TGCAGTGCTAGCGGCGGTCCTGGGTATGGCTACACCTTC. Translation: CSASGGPGYGYTF.